The subject of this entry is one T cell receptor beta chain. Antigen unknown. Using a J-beta primer mix together with a sample-barcoded 5' primer, a second PCR was run for 7 to 11 cycles. Each CDR3 protein gets one entry after TCRdb re-called the 5' RACE reads with MiXCR. Seen here are about 640,000 distinct CDR3 sequences, under 65% observed once, and the top ten hold 30% to 45%. The sample is drawn from a study of blood T cells in healthy people across ages. General study points: Long-lived donors carried more naive CD4+ cells and greater diversity than aged donors. Leaving the PBMCs unsorted stopped any conclusive comparison of naive versus antigen-experienced cells. A roughly linear fall in TCR beta diversity per million T cells was seen with increasing age.

This TCR came from a man in his sixties in good health. The sample was blood.

This CDR3 reads CSATREGETQYF. CDR3 DNA: TGCAGTGCTACCAGGGAGGGGGAGACCCAGTACTTC. The chain is built from TRBV20-1 and TRBJ2-5; 7 nucleotides match TRBD2. This CDR3 is built from 12 residues. Per the germline V gene, CDR1 is DFQATT and CDR2 is SNEGSKA (reference sequence). V was clipped by 4 bases and J by 5 bases; unmatched bases: 4.